The 10 T cell receptor beta chains given below trace back to one sample, sequenced in a study of radiation and T cells in renal cell carcinoma. TCRdb's table, derived via immunoSEQ multiplex PCR, lists solely in-frame clones and lacks some. The data show around 15,000 clones, around 50% seen once. Treatment defined: treatment-naive control, cytoreductive nephrectomy. Sequencing was performed on tumor tissue, taken from a patient whose treatment was nephrectomy without radiotherapy. All receptors come from a man over 45 with renal cell carcinoma.

This chain connects TRBV19 to TRBJ2-5; the match to TRBD1 covers 8 bases. Germline loops: CDR1 LNHDA, CDR2 SQIVND (reference sequence). This CDR3 is built from 16 residues. The J segment lost 1 base and the V segment lost 8 bases, leaving 12 bases of the junction unmatched. CDR3 bases: TGTGCCAGTGGGGGGACAGGTCTAAAGAGCCAAGAGACCCAGTACTTC. Translating gives CASGGTGLKSQETQYF.

The chain combines TRBV10-3 with TRBJ2-2; TRBD1 agrees at 12 bases. V lost 4 bases and J lost 6; bases outside the gene matches: 9. This CDR3 comprises 17 residues. The germline V gene has CDR1 ENHRY and CDR2 SYGVKD. CDR3: CAISGSRGQGAPGELFF. The CDR3 nucleotides read TGTGCCATCAGTGGATCCAGGGGACAGGGGGCGCCCGGGGAGCTGTTTTTT.

The chain employs TRBV21-1 and TRBJ1-2. TRBV21-1 is reported as a pseudogene. There are 12 residues in the CDR3. The CDR3: CASSKAKDGYTF. In nucleotides, the CDR3 is TGTGCCAGCAGCAAAGCGAAGGACGGCTACACCTTC.

V and J are TRBV27 and TRBJ2-7; D is possibly TRBD1 (6 bases). Germline V gives CDR1 MNHEY, CDR2 SMNVEV (reference sequence). CDR3 length: 14 residues. V was trimmed by 1 base and J by 1 base, leaving 8 bases between them. CDR3 nucleotides: TGTGCCAGCAGTTTATTTGGACAGTCCTACGAGCAGTACTTC. This gives the protein CASSLFGQSYEQYF.

The chain carries TRBV2 and TRBJ1-5; no firm D call. The CDR3 is 13 amino acids. V lost 6 bases and J lost 7, with 13 bases in between. Germline lookup yields CDR1 SNHLY and CDR2 FYNNEI. This CDR3 reads CASRGRAGQPQHF. The CDR3 DNA reads as TGTGCCAGCAGAGGAAGGGCGGGCCAGCCCCAGCATTTT. Looking up the rest from reference TRBV2 and TRBJ1-5 gives the full variable domain: EPEVTQTPSHQVTQMGQEVILRCVPISNHLYFYWYRQILGQKVEFLVSFYNNEISEKSEIFDDQFSVERPDGSNFTLKIRSTKLEDSAMYFCASRGRAGQPQHFGDGTRLSIL.

About this clone itself: The sample holds other DNA sequences that translate to the same CDR3. The CDR3 DNA follows: TGTGCCAGCAGCAGGACAGATACGCAGTATTTT. Amino acid sequence: CASSRTDTQYF. This chain joins TRBV5-6 and TRBJ2-3, with unresolved D. Germline V lookup: CDR1 SGHDT, CDR2 YYEEEE. The ends were cut back, 4 bases at V and 3 bases at J, with 3 bases in the middle. The CDR3 sequence is 11 residues long.

The table lists this clone with a few counts. The chain employs TRBV9 and TRBJ2-3; 10 bases are a match to TRBD2. Trimming removed 0 bases from V and 3 bases from J; junction bases left unmatched: 7. Germline loops: CDR1 SGDLS, CDR2 YYNGEE. The CDR3 has 17 residues. CDR3 in amino acids: CASSVAKRGGLTDTQYF. The CDR3 coding sequence is TGTGCCAGCAGCGTAGCGAAGCGGGGGGGCCTAACAGATACGCAGTATTTT.

The V and J genes are TRBV7-2 and TRBJ2-1; D not resolved. Trimming removed 0 bases at V and 2 bases at J, with 2 bases between. Germline assignment: CDR1 SGHTA and CDR2 FQGNSA. The CDR3 is made up of 13 amino acids. The CDR3 coding sequence is TGTGCCAGCAGCTTAGCACCCTACAATGAGCAGTTCTTC. Protein: CASSLAPYNEQFF.

This clone was recorded a few times. V and J are TRBV6-1 and TRBJ2-4; D unresolved. Germline V lookup: CDR1 MNHNS, CDR2 SASEGT. Trimming took off 1 base at V and 6 bases at J, with 4 bases between the two ends. The CDR3 contains 12 residues. The CDR3 nucleotides read TGTGCCAGCAGTGAAGGGATAAACATTCAGTACTTC. Amino acid sequence: CASSEGINIQYF.

This clone was counted once. The V gene is TRBV5-1, the J gene TRBJ1-2; tentatively, D is TRBD1 (6 bases). This CDR3 spans 13 amino acids. V was clipped by 6 bases and J by 3 bases, with 12 bases between them. Germline assignment: CDR1 SGHRS and CDR2 YFSETQ. The CDR3 DNA reads as TGCGCCAGCAAGGGGGGAGTGGACTATGGCTACACCTTC. Translation gives CASKGGVDYGYTF. Full variable domain (outside the CDR3, taken from reference TRBV5-1 and TRBJ1-2): KAGVTQTPRYLIKTRGQQVTLSCSPISGHRSVSWYQQTPGQGLQFLFEYFSETQRNKGNFPGRFSGRQFSNSRSEMNVSTLELGDSALYLCASKGGVDYGYTFGSGTRLTVV.